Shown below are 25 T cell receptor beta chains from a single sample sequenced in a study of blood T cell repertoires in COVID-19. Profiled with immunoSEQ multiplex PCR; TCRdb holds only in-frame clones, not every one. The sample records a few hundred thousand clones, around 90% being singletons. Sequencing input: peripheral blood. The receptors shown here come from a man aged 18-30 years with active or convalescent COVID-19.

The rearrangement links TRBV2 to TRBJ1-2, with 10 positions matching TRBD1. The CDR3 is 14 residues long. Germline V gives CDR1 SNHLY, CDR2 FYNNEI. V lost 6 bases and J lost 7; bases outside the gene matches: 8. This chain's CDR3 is CASRGQGNEFGYTF. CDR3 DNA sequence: TGTGCCAGCAGGGGACAGGGGAATGAATTTGGCTACACCTTC.

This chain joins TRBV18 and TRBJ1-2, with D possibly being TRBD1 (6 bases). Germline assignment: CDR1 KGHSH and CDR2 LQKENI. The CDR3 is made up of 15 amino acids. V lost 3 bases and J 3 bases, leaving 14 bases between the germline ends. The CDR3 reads CASSPDTGKDYGYTF. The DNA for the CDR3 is TGTGCCAGCTCACCGGATACAGGGAAAGACTATGGCTACACCTTC.

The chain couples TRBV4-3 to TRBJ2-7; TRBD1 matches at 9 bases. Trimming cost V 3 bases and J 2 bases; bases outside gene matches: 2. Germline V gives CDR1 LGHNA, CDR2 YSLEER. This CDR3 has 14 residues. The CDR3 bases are TGCGCCAGCAGCCAGGGGGACAGGGCCTACGAGCAGTACTTC. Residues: CASSQGDRAYEQYF.

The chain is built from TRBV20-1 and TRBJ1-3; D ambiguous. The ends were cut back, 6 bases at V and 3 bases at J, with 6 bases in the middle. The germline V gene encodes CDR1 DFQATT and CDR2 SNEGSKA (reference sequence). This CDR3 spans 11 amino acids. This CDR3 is CSAPIGNTIYF. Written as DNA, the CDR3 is TGCAGTGCCCCAATTGGAAACACCATATATTTT.

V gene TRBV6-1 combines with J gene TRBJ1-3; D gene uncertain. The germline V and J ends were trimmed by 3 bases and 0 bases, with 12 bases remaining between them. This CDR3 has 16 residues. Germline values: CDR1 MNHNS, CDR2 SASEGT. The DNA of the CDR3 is TGTGCCAGCAGTGACGCGCGGGCCAGCTCTGGAAACACCATATATTTT. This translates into CASSDARASSGNTIYF.

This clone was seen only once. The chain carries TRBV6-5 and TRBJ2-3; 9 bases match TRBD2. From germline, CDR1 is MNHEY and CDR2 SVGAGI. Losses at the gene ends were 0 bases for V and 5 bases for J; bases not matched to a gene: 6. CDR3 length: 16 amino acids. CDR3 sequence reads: CASSYSSASGIDTQYF. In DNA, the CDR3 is TGTGCCAGCAGTTACTCGTCGGCTAGCGGGATAGATACGCAGTATTTT.

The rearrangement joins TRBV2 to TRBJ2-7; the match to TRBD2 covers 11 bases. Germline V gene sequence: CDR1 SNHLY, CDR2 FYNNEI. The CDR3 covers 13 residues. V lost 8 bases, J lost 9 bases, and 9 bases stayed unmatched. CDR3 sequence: CASLTSGATWQYF. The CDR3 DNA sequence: TGTGCCAGCCTGACTAGCGGGGCCACGTGGCAGTACTTC.

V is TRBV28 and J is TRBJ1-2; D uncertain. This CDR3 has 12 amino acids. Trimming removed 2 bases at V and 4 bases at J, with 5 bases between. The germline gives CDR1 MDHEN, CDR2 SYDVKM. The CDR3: CASSLTAYGYTF. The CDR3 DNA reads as TGTGCCAGCAGTTTAACTGCCTATGGCTACACCTTC.

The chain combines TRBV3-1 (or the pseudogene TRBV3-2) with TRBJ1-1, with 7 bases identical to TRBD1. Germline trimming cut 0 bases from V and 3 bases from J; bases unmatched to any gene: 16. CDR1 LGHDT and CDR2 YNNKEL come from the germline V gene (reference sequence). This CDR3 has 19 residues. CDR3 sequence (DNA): TGTGCCAGCAGCCAAGATCGCTTAACCAGGGGGTCCTTGGACACTGAAGCTTTCTTT. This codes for CASSQDRLTRGSLDTEAFF.

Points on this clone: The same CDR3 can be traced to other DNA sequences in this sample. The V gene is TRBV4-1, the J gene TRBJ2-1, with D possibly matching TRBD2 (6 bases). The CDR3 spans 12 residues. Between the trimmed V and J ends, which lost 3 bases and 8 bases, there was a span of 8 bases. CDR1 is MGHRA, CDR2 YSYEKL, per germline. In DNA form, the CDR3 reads TGCGCCAGCAGCCAGTCGGGGGATGAGCAGTTCTTC. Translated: CASSQSGDEQFF.

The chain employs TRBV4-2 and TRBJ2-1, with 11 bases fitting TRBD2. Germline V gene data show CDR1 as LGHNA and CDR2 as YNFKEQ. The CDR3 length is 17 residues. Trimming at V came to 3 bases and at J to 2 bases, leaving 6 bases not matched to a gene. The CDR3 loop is CASSQALAGGTYNEQFF. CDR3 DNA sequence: TGTGCCAGCAGCCAGGCGCTAGCGGGAGGTACCTACAATGAGCAGTTCTTC.

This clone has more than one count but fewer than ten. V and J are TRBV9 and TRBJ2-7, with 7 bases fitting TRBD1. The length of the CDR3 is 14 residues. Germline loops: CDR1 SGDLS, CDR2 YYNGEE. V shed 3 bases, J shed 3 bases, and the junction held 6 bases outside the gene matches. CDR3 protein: CASSAQGQSYEQYF. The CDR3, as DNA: TGTGCCAGCAGCGCCCAGGGACAGAGCTACGAGCAGTACTTC.

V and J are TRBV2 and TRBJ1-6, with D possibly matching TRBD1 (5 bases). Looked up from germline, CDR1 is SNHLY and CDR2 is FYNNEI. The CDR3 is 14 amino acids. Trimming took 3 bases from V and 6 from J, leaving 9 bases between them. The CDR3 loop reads CASSDRTTNSPLHF. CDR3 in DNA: TGTGCCAGCAGTGATCGGACAACTAATTCACCCCTCCACTTT.

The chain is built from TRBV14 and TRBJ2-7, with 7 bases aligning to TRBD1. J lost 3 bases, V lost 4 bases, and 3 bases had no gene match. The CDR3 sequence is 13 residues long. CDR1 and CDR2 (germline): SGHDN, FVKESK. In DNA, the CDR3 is TGTGCCAGCAGCCCCCGACAGGGCTACGAGCAGTACTTC. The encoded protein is CASSPRQGYEQYF.

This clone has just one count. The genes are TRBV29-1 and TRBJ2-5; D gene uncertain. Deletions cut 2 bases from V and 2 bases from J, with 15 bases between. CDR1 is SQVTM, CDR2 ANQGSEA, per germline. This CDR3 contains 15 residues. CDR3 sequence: CSVEPQAKMQETQYF. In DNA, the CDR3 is TGCAGCGTTGAACCCCAGGCAAAGATGCAAGAGACCCAGTACTTC.

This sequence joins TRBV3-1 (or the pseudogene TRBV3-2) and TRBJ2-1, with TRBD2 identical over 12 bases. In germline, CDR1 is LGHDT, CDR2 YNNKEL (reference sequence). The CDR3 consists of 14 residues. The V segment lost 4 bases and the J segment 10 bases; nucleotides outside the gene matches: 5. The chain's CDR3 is CASSRLAGVGEQFF. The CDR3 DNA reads TGTGCCAGCAGCCGACTAGCGGGAGTTGGGGAGCAGTTCTTC.

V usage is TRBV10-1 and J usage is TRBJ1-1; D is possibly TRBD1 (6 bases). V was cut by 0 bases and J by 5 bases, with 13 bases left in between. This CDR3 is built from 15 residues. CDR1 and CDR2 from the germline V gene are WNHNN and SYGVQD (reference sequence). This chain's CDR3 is CASSESMGQETEAFF. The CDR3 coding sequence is TGCGCCAGCAGTGAGTCTATGGGACAAGAAACTGAAGCTTTCTTT.

CDR3: CARDGREGYGYTF. CDR3 in DNA: TGTGCCAGAGATGGCAGGGAGGGGTATGGCTACACCTTC. The rearrangement joins TRBV2 to TRBJ1-2, with D tentatively TRBD1 (5 bases). The length of the CDR3 is 13 residues. Trimming cost V 9 bases and J 5 bases, with 16 bases left between them. Per germline, CDR1 SNHLY and CDR2 FYNNEI.

CDR3 nucleotide sequence: TGTGCCAGCAGCGCGCGGGGGGCGTATAGCAATCAGCCCCAGCATTTT. Translating it yields CASSARGAYSNQPQHF. The V and J genes are TRBV9 and TRBJ1-5, with D perhaps matching TRBD1 (6 bases). Trimming cost V 3 bases and J 0 bases, with 13 bases left between them. Per the germline V gene, CDR1 is SGDLS and CDR2 is YYNGEE. The CDR3 totals 16 residues.

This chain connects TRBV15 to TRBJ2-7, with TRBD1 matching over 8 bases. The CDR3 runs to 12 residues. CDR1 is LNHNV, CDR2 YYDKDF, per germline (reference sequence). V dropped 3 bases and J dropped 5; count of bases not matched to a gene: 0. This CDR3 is CATSRTGDEQYF. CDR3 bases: TGTGCCACCAGCAGGACAGGGGACGAGCAGTACTTC. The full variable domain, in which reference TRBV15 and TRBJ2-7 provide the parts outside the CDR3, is DAMVIQNPRYQVTQFGKPVTLSCSQTLNHNVMYWYQQKSSQAPKLLFHYYDKDFNNEADTPDNFQSRRPNTSFCFLDIRSPGLGDTAMYLCATSRTGDEQYFGPGTRLTVT.

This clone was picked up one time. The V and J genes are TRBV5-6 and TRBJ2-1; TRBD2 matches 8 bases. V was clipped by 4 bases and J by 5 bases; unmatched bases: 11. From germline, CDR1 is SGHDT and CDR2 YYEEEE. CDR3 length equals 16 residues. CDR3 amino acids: CASSLELAVLNNEQFF. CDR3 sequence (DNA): TGTGCCAGCAGCCTCGAACTAGCGGTATTAAACAATGAGCAGTTCTTC. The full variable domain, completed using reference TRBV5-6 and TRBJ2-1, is DAGVTQSPTHLIKTRGQQVTLRCSPKSGHDTVSWYQQALGQGPQFIFQYYEEEERQRGNFPDRFSGHQFPNYSSELNVNALLLGDSALYLCASSLELAVLNNEQFFGPGTRLTVL.

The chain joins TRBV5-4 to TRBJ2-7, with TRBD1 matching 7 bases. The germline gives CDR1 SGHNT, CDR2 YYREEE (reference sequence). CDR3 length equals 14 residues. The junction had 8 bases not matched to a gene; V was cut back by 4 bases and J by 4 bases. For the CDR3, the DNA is TGTGCCAGCAGCCGCACAGGGGCTAGGTACGAGCAGTACTTC. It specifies CASSRTGARYEQYF.

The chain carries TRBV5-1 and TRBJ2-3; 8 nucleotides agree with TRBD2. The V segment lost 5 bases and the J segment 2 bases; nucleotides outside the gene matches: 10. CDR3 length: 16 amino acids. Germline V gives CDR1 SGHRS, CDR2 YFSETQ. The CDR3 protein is CASSLPGLEDTDTQYF. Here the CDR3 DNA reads TGCGCCAGCAGTTTGCCGGGACTAGAAGACACAGATACGCAGTATTTT.

Here the CDR3 DNA reads TGTGCCAGCAGTTCCCGGACAGGAAGGGAAAAACTGTTTTTT. This gives the protein CASSSRTGREKLFF. This rearrangement joins TRBV6-5 to TRBJ1-4, with 7 bases fitting TRBD1. Losses at the gene ends were 4 bases for V and 8 bases for J; bases not matched to a gene: 7. The length of the CDR3 is 14 residues. In germline, CDR1 is MNHEY, CDR2 SVGAGI.

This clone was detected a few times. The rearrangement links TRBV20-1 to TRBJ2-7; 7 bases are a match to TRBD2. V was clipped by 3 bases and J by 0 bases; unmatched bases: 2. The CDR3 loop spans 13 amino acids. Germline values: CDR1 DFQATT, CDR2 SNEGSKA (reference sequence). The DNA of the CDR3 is TGCAGTGCTAGTGGGGGGGGCTCCTACGAGCAGTACTTC. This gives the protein CSASGGGSYEQYF.